Presented here are 20 T cell receptor beta chains from one specimen sequenced in a study of T-cell memory formation after mild COVID-19. TCRdb re-derived calls from the 5' RACE reads in MiXCR, one entry per CDR3 protein. The data contain 200,000 to 300,000 distinct CDR3 sequences, approximately 16% of them seen just once; the ten biggest clones take up 20% to 25%. The sequencing sample was made of PBMCs or a T cell subset sorted from them (not recorded which). The source of these receptors is a man between 18 and 35 years old who had mild COVID-19 (a few samples of this study predate the infection). Cell type and time point are not known.

There are many counts of this clonotype. CDR3 amino acids: CASSLSGEQFF. In DNA form, the CDR3 reads TGTGCCAGCAGCTTATCCGGTGAGCAGTTCTTC. The chain combines TRBV11-2 with TRBJ2-1; D gene ambiguous. Per germline, CDR1 SGHAT and CDR2 FQNNGV. CDR3 length: 11 amino acids. The V and J ends lost 2 bases and 9 bases respectively, with 5 bases between them.

This rearrangement joins TRBV5-1 to TRBJ2-3; 9 bases fit TRBD1. In germline, CDR1 is SGHRS, CDR2 YFSETQ. V was clipped by 3 bases and J by 7 bases; unmatched bases: 6. The CDR3 runs to 14 residues. The CDR3 DNA reads as TGCGCCAGCAGCTCGGACAGGGGCGGACATACGCAGTATTTT. This codes for CASSSDRGGHTQYF.

The V call is TRBV5-1, the J call TRBJ2-2, with D perhaps matching TRBD1 (6 bases). The V gene lost 1 base and the J gene lost 2 bases, with 24 bases spanning the gap. The CDR3 runs to 20 residues. Per germline, CDR1 SGHRS and CDR2 YFSETQ. The CDR3 loop reads CASSLMPSTLGTPNTGELFF. The CDR3 DNA reads TGCGCCAGCAGCTTGATGCCTTCGACGTTGGGGACACCAAACACCGGGGAGCTGTTTTTT. Supplemented by reference TRBV5-1 and TRBJ2-2, the full variable domain reads KAGVTQTPRYLIKTRGQQVTLSCSPISGHRSVSWYQQTPGQGLQFLFEYFSETQRNKGNFPGRFSGRQFSNSRSEMNVSTLELGDSALYLCASSLMPSTLGTPNTGELFFGEGSRLTVL.

The gene calls are TRBV6-2 or TRBV6-3 and TRBJ1-2; D not resolved. Looked up from germline, CDR1 is MNHEY and CDR2 is SVGEGT. V dropped 2 bases and J dropped 4 bases, with 11 bases sitting between them. There are 14 residues in the CDR3. CDR3 region: CASSYEIKSYGYTF. The CDR3 nucleotides are TGTGCCAGCAGTTACGAAATAAAAAGCTATGGCTACACCTTC.

The V call is TRBV7-8, the J call TRBJ2-1; 15 nucleotides agree with TRBD2. The CDR3 has 15 amino acids. Trimming cost V 5 bases and J 7 bases; bases outside gene matches: 3. Per germline, CDR1 SGHVS and CDR2 FQNEAQ. The CDR3 spells CASSAGTSGGNEQFF. In nucleotides, the CDR3 is TGTGCCAGCAGCGCCGGGACTAGCGGGGGGAATGAGCAGTTCTTC.

The chain has TRBV29-1 and TRBJ2-1, with 7 bases that match TRBD1. The CDR3 has 14 residues. The junction had 4 bases not matched to a gene; V was cut back by 3 bases and J by 2 bases. Germline CDR1 reads SQVTM; CDR2 reads ANQGSEA. The chain's CDR3 is CSVDRDRPYNEQFF. CDR3 nucleotide sequence: TGCAGCGTTGATAGGGACAGACCCTACAATGAGCAGTTCTTC.

There are a few counts of this clonotype. V is TRBV7-8 and J is TRBJ2-5, with D perhaps TRBD1 (6 bases). The CDR3 runs 14 residues. Germline V gene lookup returns CDR1 SGHVS and CDR2 FQNEAQ. Trimming stripped 5 bases from V and 9 bases from J, with 19 bases between. The CDR3 here is CASSAGQSIGAQYF. The CDR3 DNA is TGTGCCAGCAGCGCAGGACAGAGTATTGGGGCCCAGTACTTC.

This chain links TRBV20-1 with TRBJ2-7, with D maybe TRBD2 (5 bases). Germline V gives CDR1 DFQATT, CDR2 SNEGSKA (reference sequence). The CDR3 sequence is 14 residues long. Trimming removed 4 bases from V and 0 bases from J, with 13 bases in between. The CDR3 nucleotides read TGCAGTGCTATTGACCCGGGGAGCTCCTACGAGCAGTACTTC. As protein: CSAIDPGSSYEQYF.

The chain joins TRBV25-1 to TRBJ2-5, with 8 positions matching TRBD2. Germline V gives CDR1 MGHDK, CDR2 SYGVNS. The CDR3 is made up of 16 amino acids. The ends lost 3 bases at V and 4 bases at J; junction bases unmatched: 10. The CDR3 protein is CASSEVGGGPRETQYF. CDR3 nucleotides: TGTGCCAGCAGTGAGGTTGGCGGGGGGCCGCGAGAGACCCAGTACTTC.

The V gene is TRBV15, the J gene TRBJ1-2; D gene ambiguous. The CDR3 is 15 amino acids. V was trimmed by 0 bases and J by 2 bases, leaving 10 bases between them. Germline V CDR1 and CDR2: LNHNV, YYDKDF (reference sequence). As DNA, the CDR3 is TGTGCCACCAGCAGAGATAGGAGAGGAAACTATGGCTACACCTTC. It encodes CATSRDRRGNYGYTF. The full variable domain, rest sourced from reference TRBV15 and TRBJ1-2, is DAMVIQNPRYQVTQFGKPVTLSCSQTLNHNVMYWYQQKSSQAPKLLFHYYDKDFNNEADTPDNFQSRRPNTSFCFLDIRSPGLGDTAMYLCATSRDRRGNYGYTFGSGTRLTVV.

This clonotype came up a few times. The rearrangement links TRBV6-2 or TRBV6-3 to TRBJ2-7, with TRBD1 matching over 8 bases. Trimming took 6 bases from V and 8 from J; bases not matched to a gene: 12. The CDR3 spans 14 residues. Germline CDR1 is MNHEY and CDR2 is SVGEGT. CDR3 nucleotide sequence: TGTGCCAGCAGCCGAAACCCGACAGGGGATCAGCAGTACGTC. It is translated as CASSRNPTGDQQYV.

This clonotype was seen more than once but under ten times. This rearrangement joins TRBV6-5 to TRBJ2-1, with 12 nucleotides matching TRBD2. CDR3 length: 15 residues. Per germline, CDR1 MNHEY and CDR2 SVGAGI. V was pared by 5 bases and J by 4 bases, with 3 bases of the junction left unmatched. The CDR3 sequence is CASSHGLAGYNEQFF. The DNA of the CDR3 is TGTGCCAGCAGTCATGGACTAGCGGGGTACAATGAGCAGTTCTTC.

The CDR3 coding sequence is TGTGCCAGCAGTGATGTAGGGGGCCAACAGCCCCAGCATTTT. Translation: CASSDVGGQQPQHF. The chain joins TRBV2 to TRBJ1-5, with 7 bases fitting TRBD1. V was clipped by 3 bases and J by 7 bases; unmatched bases: 6. Germline V gene sequence: CDR1 SNHLY, CDR2 FYNNEI. CDR3 length: 14 amino acids.

The table lists this clonotype with a few counts. The chain uses TRBV20-1 and TRBJ1-2, with D perhaps TRBD1 (5 bases). Deletions cut 7 bases from V and 3 bases from J, with 15 bases between. Germline assignment: CDR1 DFQATT and CDR2 SNEGSKA (reference sequence). This CDR3 is 13 amino acids long. The CDR3 DNA reads TGCAGTGTAAAGGAGGCCAGGGACTATGGCTACACCTTC. This translates into CSVKEARDYGYTF.

The gene calls are TRBV18 and TRBJ2-1, with TRBD2 as a possible D gene (7 bases). Trimming took off 2 bases at V and 6 bases at J, with 17 bases between the two ends. The CDR3 is 16 residues long. The germline V gene encodes CDR1 KGHSH and CDR2 LQKENI. CDR3 nucleotide sequence: TGTGCCAGCTCACCAACTACCGGGGGGCCGTTCAATGAGCAGTTCTTC. It specifies CASSPTTGGPFNEQFF.

This clonotype has a handful of counts. This chain joins TRBV4-3 and TRBJ2-3; 9 bases agree with TRBD1. With 3 bases clipped from V and 4 bases from J, the junction kept 11 bases outside the gene matches. The CDR3 length is 17 residues. Germline V gives CDR1 LGHNA, CDR2 YSLEER. This chain's CDR3 is CASSQGGPGQGPDTQYF. The DNA for the CDR3 is TGCGCCAGCAGCCAGGGGGGACCGGGACAGGGACCAGATACGCAGTATTTT.

This clonotype was counted between two and nine times. This chain links TRBV4-2 with TRBJ1-1, with D tentatively TRBD1 (6 bases). With 4 bases removed from V and 4 bases from J, the gap between germline ends came to 16 bases. Germline values: CDR1 LGHNA, CDR2 YNFKEQ. This CDR3 comprises 15 residues. The CDR3 DNA follows: TGTGCCAGCAGCCCCAGAGAGTTGGGGGCCACTGAAGCTTTCTTT. Translating gives CASSPRELGATEAFF.

This chain uses TRBV6-1 with TRBJ2-1; 8 bases align to TRBD2. This CDR3 comprises 14 residues. The ends lost 6 bases at V and 7 bases at J; junction bases unmatched: 8. Germline V gene data show CDR1 as MNHNS and CDR2 as SASEGT. DNA of the CDR3: TGTGCCAGCAGGCGACTAGCGTGGGGGAATGAGCAGTTCTTC. The encoded protein is CASRRLAWGNEQFF.

This rearrangement joins TRBV6-2 or TRBV6-3 to TRBJ2-1, with 9 bases that match TRBD1. The V gene's germline CDR1 is MNHEY and CDR2 SVGEGT. J was trimmed by 6 bases and V by 5 bases; bases with no gene match: 8. This CDR3 contains 15 residues. The CDR3 nucleotides are TGTGCCAGCAGTGCCCCCGGGACAGGGCCCAATGAGCAGTTCTTC. This encodes CASSAPGTGPNEQFF.

This rearrangement joins TRBV27 to TRBJ1-6, with 8 bases fitting TRBD1. The CDR3 covers 14 residues. V lost 4 bases, J lost 9 bases, and 5 bases stayed unmatched. Germline CDR1 reads MNHEY; CDR2 reads SMNVEV (reference sequence). The CDR3, as DNA: TGTGCCAGCAGTTGGACAGGGAAGGGTTCACCCCTCCACTTT. It encodes CASSWTGKGSPLHF.